This T cell receptor beta chain was profiled in a study of blood T cell repertoires in COVID-19. In the study overall: The origin of the acute and convalescent COVID-19 samples was the United States, Italy and Spain. Nucleic acid was either cDNA or gDNA, and it came from T cells, B-cell-depleted T cells, or PBMCs.

The V gene's germline CDR1 is MDHEN and CDR2 SYDVKM. The CDR3 length is 13 residues. V lost 5 bases to trimming and J lost 2 bases; unmatched junction nucleotides: 3. This clone has only one observation. As processed by the authors: Reference gene primer amplification yielded estimated nucleated cell counts. Some clones are missing from TCRdb's copy, which holds only in-frame ones; the method was immunoSEQ multiplex PCR. V and J calls and clone size are copied from that table; D and trimming were computed from the DNA. The sample has fewer than 200,000 clones, 70% to 90% seen once. The sequencing sample was made of peripheral blood. The TCR sequence derives from a man between 35 and 55 years old with acute or convalescent COVID-19. The chain combines TRBV28 with TRBJ2-7, with 7 bases matching TRBD1. CDR3 residues: CASSVDRAYEQYF. CDR3 nucleotides: TGTGCCAGCAGTGTCGACAGGGCCTACGAGCAGTACTTC. Full variable domain (remainder filled in from reference TRBV28 and TRBJ2-7): DVKVTQSSRYLVKRTGEKVFLECVQDMDHENMFWYRQDPGLGLRLIYFSYDVKMKEKGDIPEGYSVSREKKERFSLILESASTNQTSMYLCASSVDRAYEQYFGPGTRLTVT.